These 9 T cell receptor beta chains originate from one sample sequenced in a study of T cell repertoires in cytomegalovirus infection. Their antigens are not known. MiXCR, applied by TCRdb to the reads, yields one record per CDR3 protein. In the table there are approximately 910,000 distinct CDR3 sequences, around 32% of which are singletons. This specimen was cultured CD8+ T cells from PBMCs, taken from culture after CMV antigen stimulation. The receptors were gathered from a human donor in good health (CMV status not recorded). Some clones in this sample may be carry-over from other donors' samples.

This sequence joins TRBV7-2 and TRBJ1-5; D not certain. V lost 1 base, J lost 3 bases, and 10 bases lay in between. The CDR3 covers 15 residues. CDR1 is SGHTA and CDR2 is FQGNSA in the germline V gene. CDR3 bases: TGTGCCAGCAGCTTAGGGGCAGAGAACAATCAGCCCCAGCATTTT. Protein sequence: CASSLGAENNQPQHF. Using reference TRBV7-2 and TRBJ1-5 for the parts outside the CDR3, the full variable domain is GAGVSQSPSNKVTEKGKDVELRCDPISGHTALYWYRQSLGQGLEFLIYFQGNSAPDKSGLPSDRFSAERTGGSVSTLTIQRTQQEDSAVYLCASSLGAENNQPQHFGDGTRLSIL.

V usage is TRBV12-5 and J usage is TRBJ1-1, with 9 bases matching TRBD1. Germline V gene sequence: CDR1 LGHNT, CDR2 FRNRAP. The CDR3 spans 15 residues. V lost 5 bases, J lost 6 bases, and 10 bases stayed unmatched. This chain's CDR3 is CASGPNRGLSSEAFF. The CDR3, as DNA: TGTGCTAGTGGTCCAAACAGGGGGCTTAGCTCTGAAGCTTTCTTT.

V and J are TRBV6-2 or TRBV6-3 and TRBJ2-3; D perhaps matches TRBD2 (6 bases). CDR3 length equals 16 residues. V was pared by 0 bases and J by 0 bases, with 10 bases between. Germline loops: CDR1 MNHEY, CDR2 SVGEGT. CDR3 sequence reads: CASSYSSAGSTDTQYF. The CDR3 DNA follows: TGTGCCAGCAGTTACTCCTCTGCGGGGAGCACAGATACGCAGTATTTT.

CDR3 protein: CATAGRGGHGTEAFF. The CDR3 DNA sequence: TGTGCCACGGCCGGAAGAGGAGGGCACGGCACTGAAGCTTTCTTT. The chain combines TRBV10-3 with TRBJ1-1, with D hard to call. In germline, CDR1 is ENHRY, CDR2 SYGVKD. The CDR3 length is 15 residues. Trimming took 10 bases from V and 4 from J, leaving 22 bases between them.

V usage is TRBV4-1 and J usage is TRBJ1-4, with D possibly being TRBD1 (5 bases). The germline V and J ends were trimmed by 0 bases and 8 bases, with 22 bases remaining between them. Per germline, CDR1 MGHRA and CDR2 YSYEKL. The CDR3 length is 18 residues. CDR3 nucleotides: TGCGCCAGCAGCCAAGATATGGCAGGGACCATGAATAGAGAAAAACTGTTTTTT. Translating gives CASSQDMAGTMNREKLFF.

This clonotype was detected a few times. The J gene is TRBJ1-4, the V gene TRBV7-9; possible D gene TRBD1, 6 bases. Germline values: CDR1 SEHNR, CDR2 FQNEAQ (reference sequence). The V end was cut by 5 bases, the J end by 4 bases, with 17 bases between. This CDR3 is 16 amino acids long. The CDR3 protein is CASSPALDRFNEKLFF. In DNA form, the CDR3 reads TGTGCCAGCAGCCCTGCCCTAGACAGGTTTAATGAAAAACTGTTTTTT.

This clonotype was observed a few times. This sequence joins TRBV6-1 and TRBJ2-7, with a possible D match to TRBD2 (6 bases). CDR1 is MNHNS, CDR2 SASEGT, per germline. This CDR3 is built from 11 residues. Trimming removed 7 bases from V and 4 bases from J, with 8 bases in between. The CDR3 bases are TGTGCCAGCATCCGGGGGTACGAGCAGTACTTC. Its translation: CASIRGYEQYF.

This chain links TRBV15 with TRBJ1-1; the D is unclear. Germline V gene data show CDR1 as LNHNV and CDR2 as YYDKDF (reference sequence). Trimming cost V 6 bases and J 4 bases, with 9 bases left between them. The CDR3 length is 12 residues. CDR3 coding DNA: TGTGCCACCAGGGCTTTTGGCACTGAAGCTTTCTTT. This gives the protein CATRAFGTEAFF. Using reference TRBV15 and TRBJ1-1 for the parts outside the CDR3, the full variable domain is DAMVIQNPRYQVTQFGKPVTLSCSQTLNHNVMYWYQQKSSQAPKLLFHYYDKDFNNEADTPDNFQSRRPNTSFCFLDIRSPGLGDTAMYLCATRAFGTEAFFGQGTRLTVV.

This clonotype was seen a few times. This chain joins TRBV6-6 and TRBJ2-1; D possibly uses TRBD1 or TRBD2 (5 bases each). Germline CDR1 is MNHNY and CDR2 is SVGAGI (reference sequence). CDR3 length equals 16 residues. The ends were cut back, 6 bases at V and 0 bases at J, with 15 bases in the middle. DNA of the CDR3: TGTGCCAGCAGCCTTCCTTGGGGGAGCTCCTACAATGAGCAGTTCTTC. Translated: CASSLPWGSSYNEQFF.